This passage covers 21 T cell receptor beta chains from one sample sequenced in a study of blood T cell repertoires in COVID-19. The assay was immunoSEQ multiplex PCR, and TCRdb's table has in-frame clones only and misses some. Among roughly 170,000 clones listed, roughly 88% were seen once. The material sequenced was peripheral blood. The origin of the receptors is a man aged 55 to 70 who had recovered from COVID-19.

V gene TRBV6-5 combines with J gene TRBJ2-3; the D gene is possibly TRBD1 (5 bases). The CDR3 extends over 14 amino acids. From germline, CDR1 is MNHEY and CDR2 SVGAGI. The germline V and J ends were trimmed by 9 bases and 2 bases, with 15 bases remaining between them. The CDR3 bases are TGTGCCAGTGAGACAGATATGCCCACAGATACGCAGTATTTT. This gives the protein CASETDMPTDTQYF.

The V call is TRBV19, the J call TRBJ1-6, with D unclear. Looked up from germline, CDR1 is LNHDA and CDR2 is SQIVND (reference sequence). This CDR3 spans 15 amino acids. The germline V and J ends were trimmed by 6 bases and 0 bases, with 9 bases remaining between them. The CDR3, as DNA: TGTGCCAGTAGGGTCATGAGCTCCTATAATTCACCCCTCCACTTT. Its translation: CASRVMSSYNSPLHF.

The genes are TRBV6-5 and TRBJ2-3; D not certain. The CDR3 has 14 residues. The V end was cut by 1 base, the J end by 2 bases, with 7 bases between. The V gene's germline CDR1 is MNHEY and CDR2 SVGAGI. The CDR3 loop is CASSYLSHTDTQYF. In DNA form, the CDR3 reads TGTGCCAGCAGTTACTTGAGTCACACAGATACGCAGTATTTT.

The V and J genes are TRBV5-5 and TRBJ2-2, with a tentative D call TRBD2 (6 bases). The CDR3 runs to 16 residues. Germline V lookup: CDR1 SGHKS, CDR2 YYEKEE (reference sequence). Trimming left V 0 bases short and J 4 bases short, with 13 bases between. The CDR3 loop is CASSLDGTHTTGELFF. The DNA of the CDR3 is TGTGCCAGCAGCTTGGATGGGACTCATACCACCGGGGAGCTGTTTTTT.

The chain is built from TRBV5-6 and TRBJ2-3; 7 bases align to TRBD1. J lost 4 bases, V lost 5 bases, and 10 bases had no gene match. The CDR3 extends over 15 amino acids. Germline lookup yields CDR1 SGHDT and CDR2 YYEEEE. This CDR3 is CASSWDRLLADTQYF. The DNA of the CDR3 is TGTGCCAGCAGTTGGGACAGACTCCTCGCAGATACGCAGTATTTT.

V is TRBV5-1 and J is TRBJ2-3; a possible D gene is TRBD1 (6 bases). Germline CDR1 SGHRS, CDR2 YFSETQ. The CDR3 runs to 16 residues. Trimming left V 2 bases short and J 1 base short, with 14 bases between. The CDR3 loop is CASSFFQGSGTDTQYF. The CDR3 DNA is TGCGCCAGCAGCTTCTTCCAGGGGAGCGGCACAGATACGCAGTATTTT.

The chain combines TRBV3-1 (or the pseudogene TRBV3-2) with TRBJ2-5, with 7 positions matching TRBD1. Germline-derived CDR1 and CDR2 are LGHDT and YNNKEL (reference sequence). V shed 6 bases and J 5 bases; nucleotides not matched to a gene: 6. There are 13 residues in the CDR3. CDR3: CASSRQGGETQYF. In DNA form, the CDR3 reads TGTGCCAGCAGTCGACAGGGTGGCGAGACCCAGTACTTC.

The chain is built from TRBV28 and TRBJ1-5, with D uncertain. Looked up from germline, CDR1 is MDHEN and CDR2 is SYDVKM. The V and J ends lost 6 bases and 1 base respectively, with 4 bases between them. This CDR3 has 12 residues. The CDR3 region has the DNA TGTGCCAGCAGCCAGAGCAATCAGCCCCAGCATTTT. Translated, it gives CASSQSNQPQHF.

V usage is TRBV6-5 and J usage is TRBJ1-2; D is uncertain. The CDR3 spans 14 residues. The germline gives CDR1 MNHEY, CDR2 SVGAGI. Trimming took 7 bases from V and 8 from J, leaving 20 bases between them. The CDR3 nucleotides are TGTGCCAGCAAAGGACCCGGGGAATCAGTGGGCTACACCTTC. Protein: CASKGPGESVGYTF.

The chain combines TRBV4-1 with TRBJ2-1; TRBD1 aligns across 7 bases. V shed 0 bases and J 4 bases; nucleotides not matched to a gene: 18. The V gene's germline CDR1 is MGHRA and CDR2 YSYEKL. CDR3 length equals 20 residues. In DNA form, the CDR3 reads TGCGCCAGCAGCCAAGATCTTGCGCAGGGGGAGTCCCTTTTTTACAATGAGCAGTTCTTC. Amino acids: CASSQDLAQGESLFYNEQFF.

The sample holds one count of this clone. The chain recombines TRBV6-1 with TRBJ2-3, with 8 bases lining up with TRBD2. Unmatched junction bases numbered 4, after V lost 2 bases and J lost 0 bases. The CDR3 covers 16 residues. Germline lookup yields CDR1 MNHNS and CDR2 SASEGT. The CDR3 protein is CASSERGGLSTDTQYF. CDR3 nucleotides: TGTGCCAGCAGTGAACGGGGGGGTCTGAGCACAGATACGCAGTATTTT.

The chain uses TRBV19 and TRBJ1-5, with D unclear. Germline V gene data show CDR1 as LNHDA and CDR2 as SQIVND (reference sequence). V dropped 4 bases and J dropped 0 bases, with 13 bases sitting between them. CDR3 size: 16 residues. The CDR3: CASSNEELNSNQPQHF. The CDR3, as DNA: TGTGCCAGTAGTAATGAGGAGCTCAATAGCAATCAGCCCCAGCATTTT. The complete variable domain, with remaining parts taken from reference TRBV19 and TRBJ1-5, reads DGGITQSPKYLFRKEGQNVTLSCEQNLNHDAMYWYRQDPGQGLRLIYYSQIVNDFQKGDIAEGYSVSREKKESFPLTVTSAQKNPTAFYLCASSNEELNSNQPQHFGDGTRLSIL.

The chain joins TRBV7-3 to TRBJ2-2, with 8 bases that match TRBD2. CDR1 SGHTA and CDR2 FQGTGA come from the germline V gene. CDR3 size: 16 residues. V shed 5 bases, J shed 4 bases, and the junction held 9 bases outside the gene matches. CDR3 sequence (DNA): TGTGCCAGCAGCCTAAAAGGGCTAGCGGGCACCGGGGAGCTGTTTTTT. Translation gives CASSLKGLAGTGELFF.

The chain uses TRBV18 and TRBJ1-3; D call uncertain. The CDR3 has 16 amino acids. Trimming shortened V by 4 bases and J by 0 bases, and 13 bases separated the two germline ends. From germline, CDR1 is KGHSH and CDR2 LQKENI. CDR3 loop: CASSQSDGSSGNTIYF. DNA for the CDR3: TGTGCCAGCTCACAGTCCGACGGGAGCTCTGGAAACACCATATATTTT.

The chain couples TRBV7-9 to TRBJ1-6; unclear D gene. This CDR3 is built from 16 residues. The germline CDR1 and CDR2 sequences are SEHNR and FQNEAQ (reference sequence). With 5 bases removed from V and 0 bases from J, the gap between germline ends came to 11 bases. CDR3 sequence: CASSPPGSSYNSPLHF. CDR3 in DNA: TGTGCCAGCAGCCCTCCGGGGAGCTCCTATAATTCACCCCTCCACTTT.

For the CDR3, the DNA is TGTGCCTGGAGCCCCGACAGCTACGGCTACACCTTC. It yields the protein CAWSPDSYGYTF. The chain combines TRBV30 with TRBJ1-2; D is possibly TRBD1 (5 bases). V lost 3 bases and J lost 8, with 13 bases in between. The CDR3 runs to 12 residues. CDR1 and CDR2 (germline): GTSNPN, SVGIG (reference sequence).

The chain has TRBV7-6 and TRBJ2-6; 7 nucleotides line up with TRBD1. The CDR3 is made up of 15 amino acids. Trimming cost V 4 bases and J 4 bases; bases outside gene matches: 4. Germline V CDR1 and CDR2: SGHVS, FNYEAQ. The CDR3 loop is CASSSTGYGANVLTF. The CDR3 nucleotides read TGTGCCAGCAGCTCGACAGGGTACGGGGCCAACGTCCTGACTTTC.

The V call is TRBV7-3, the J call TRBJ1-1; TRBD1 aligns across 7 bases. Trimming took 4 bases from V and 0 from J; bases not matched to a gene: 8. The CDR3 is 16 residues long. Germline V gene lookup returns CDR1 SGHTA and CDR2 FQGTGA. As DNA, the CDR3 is TGTGCCAGCAGCTCTATCGACAGGGCGGTGAACACTGAAGCTTTCTTT. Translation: CASSSIDRAVNTEAFF.

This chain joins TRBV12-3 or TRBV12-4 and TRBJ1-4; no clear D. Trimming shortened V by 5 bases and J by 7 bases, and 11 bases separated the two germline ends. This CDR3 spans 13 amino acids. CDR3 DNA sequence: TGTGCCAGCAGTCTTAACACGGGTGAAAAACTGTTTTTT. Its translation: CASSLNTGEKLFF.

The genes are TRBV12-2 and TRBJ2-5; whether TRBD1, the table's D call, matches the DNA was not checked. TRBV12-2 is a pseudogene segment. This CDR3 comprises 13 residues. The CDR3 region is CASRPPGGETQYF. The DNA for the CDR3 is TGTGCAAGTCGTCCGCCAGGGGGGGAGACCCAGTACTTC.

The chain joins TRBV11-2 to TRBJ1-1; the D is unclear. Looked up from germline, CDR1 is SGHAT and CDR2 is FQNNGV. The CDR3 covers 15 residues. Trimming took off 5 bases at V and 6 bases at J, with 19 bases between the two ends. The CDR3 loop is CASSRTSDPGAEAFF. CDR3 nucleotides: TGTGCCAGCAGCCGTACCTCGGACCCCGGGGCTGAAGCTTTCTTT.